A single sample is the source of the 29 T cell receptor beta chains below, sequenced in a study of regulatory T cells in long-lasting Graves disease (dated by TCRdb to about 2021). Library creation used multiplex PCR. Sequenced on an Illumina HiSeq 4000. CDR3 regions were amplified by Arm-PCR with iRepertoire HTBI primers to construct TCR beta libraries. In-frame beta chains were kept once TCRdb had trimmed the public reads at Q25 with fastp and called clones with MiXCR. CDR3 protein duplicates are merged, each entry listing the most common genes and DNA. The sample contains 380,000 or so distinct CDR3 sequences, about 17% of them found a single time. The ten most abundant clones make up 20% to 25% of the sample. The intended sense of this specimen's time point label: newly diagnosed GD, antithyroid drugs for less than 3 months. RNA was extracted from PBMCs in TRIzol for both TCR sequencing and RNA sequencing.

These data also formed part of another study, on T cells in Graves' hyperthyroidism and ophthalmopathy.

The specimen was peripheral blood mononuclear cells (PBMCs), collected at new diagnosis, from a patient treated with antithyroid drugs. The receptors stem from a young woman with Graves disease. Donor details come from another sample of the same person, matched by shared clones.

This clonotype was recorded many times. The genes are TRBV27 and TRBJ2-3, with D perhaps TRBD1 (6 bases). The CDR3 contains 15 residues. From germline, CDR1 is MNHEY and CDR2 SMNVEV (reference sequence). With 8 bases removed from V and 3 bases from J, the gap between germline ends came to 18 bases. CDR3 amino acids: CASDRYPVGTDTQYF. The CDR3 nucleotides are TGTGCCAGCGACAGGTACCCCGTCGGGACAGATACGCAGTATTTT.

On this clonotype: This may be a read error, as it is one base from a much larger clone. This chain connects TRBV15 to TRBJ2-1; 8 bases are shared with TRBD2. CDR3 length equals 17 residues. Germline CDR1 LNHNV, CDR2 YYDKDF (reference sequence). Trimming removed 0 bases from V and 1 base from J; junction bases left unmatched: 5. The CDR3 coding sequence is TGTGCCACCAGCAGAGATCCACAGCGGGGGTCCTACAATGAGCAGTTCTTC. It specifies CATSRDPQRGSYNEQFF.

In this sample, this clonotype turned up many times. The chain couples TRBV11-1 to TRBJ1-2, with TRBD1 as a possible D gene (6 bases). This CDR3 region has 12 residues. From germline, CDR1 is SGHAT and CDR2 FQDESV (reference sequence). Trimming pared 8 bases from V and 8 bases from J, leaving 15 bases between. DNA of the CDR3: TGTGCCAGCTCACAGGGAGATAGAGGCTACACCTTC. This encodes CASSQGDRGYTF.

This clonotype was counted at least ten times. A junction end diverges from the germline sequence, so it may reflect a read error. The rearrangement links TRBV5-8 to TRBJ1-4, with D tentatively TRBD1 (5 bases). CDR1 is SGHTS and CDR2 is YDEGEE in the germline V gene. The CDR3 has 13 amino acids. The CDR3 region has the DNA TGTGCCAGCAGCTTGCGACAGATGGGGCTCGGGGTTTTT. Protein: CASSLRQMGLGVF.

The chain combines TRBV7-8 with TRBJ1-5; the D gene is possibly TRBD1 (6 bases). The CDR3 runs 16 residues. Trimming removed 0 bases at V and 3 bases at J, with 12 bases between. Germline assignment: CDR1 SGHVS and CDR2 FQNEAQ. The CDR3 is CASSLAVGQYNQPQHF. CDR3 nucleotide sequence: TGTGCCAGCAGCTTAGCGGTCGGACAGTACAATCAGCCCCAGCATTTT.

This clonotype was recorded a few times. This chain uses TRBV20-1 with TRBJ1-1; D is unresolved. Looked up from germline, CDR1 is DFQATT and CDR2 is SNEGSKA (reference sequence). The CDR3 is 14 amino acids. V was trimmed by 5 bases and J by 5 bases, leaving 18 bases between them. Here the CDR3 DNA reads TGCAGTGCTGTCCGCCCTACGGGTTGGACTGAAGCTTTCTTT. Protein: CSAVRPTGWTEAFF.

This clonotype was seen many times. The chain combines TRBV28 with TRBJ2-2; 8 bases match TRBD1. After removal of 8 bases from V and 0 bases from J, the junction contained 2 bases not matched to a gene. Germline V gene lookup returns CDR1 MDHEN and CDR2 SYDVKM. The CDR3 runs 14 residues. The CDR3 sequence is CASEDRANTGELFF. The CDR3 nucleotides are TGTGCCAGCGAGGACAGGGCGAACACCGGGGAGCTGTTTTTT.

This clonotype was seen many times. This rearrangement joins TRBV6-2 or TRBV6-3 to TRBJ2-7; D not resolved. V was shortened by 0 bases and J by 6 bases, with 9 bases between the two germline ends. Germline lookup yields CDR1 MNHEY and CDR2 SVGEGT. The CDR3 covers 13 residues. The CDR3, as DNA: TGTGCCAGCAGTTACTCTGCCACCCTCGAGCAGTACTTC. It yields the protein CASSYSATLEQYF.

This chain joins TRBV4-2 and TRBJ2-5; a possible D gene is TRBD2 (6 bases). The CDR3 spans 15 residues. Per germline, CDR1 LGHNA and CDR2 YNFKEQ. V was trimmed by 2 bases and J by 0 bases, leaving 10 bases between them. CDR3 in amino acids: CASSQPSGDQETQYF. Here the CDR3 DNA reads TGTGCCAGCAGCCAACCATCGGGGGACCAAGAGACCCAGTACTTC.

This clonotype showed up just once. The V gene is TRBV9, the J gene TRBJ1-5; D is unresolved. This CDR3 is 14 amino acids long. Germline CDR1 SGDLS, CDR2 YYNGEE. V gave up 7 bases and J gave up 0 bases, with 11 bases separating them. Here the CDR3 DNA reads TGTGCCAGCGGATCCTCCTCTAGCAATCAGCCCCAGCATTTT. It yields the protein CASGSSSSNQPQHF. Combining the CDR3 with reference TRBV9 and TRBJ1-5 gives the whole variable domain DSGVTQTPKHLITATGQRVTLRCSPRSGDLSVYWYQQSLDQGLQFLIQYYNGEERAKGNILERFSAQQFPDLHSELNLSSLELGDSALYFCASGSSSSNQPQHFGDGTRLSIL.

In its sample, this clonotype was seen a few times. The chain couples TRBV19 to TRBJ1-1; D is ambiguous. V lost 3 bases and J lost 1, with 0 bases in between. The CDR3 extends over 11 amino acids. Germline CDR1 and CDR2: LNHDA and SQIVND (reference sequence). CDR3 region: CASSMNTEAFF. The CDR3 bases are TGTGCCAGTAGTATGAACACTGAAGCTTTCTTT.

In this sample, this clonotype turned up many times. The CDR3 spells CASSYGTSAGELFF. CDR3 nucleotide sequence: TGTGCCAGCAGTTACGGGACTAGCGCCGGGGAGCTGTTTTTT. The chain links TRBV6-2 or TRBV6-3 to TRBJ2-2; 10 bases are shared with TRBD2. This CDR3 is built from 14 residues. V shed 2 bases and J 6 bases; nucleotides not matched to a gene: 0. In germline, CDR1 is MNHEY, CDR2 SVGEGT.

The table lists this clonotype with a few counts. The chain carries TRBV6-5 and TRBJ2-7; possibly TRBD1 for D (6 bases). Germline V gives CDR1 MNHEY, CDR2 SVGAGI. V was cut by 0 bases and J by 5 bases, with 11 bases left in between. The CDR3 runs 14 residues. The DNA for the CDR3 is TGTGCCAGCAGTTACTCGAGACAGGCAAACGAGCAGTACTTC. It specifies CASSYSRQANEQYF.

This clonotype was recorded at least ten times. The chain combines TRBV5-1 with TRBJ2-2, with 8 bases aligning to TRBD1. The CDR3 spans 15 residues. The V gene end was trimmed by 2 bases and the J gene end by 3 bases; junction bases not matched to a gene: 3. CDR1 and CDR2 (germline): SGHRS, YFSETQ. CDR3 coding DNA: TGCGCCAGCAGCTTTGCAGGGGGCTACACCGGGGAGCTGTTTTTT. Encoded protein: CASSFAGGYTGELFF.

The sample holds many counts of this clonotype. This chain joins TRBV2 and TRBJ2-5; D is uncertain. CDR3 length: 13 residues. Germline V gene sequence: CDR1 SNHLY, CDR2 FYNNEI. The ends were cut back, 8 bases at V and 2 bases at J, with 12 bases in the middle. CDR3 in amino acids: CASFSTDQETQYF. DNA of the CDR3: TGTGCCAGCTTCTCGACGGATCAAGAGACCCAGTACTTC.

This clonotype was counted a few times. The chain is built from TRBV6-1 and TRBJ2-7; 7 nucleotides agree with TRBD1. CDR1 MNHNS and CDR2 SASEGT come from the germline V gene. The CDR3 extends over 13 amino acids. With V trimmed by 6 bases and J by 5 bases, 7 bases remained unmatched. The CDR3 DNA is TGTGCCAGCAGCCTCCAGACAGGGAACGAGCAGTACTTC. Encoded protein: CASSLQTGNEQYF.

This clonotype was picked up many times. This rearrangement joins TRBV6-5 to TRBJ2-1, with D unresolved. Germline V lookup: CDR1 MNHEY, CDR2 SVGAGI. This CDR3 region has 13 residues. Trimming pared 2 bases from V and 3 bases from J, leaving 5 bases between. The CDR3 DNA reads TGTGCCAGCAGTTACCCAGACTACAATGAGCAGTTCTTC. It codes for CASSYPDYNEQFF.

The CDR3 region has the DNA TGTGCCAGCAGCTTAACCTCCCGGGGGGGCCCCCAGTACTTC. It is translated as CASSLTSRGGPQYF. The chain is built from TRBV7-9 and TRBJ2-5; 8 bases match TRBD2. Trimming took 2 bases from V and 9 from J; bases not matched to a gene: 8. Germline CDR1 reads SEHNR; CDR2 reads FQNEAQ (reference sequence). The CDR3 consists of 14 residues.

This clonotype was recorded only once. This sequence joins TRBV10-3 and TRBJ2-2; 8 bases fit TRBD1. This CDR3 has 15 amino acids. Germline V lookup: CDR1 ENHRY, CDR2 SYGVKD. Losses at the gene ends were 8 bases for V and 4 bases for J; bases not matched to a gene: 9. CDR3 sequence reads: CAIERTGPSTGELFF. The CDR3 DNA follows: TGTGCCATCGAGCGGACAGGGCCCAGCACCGGGGAGCTGTTTTTT.

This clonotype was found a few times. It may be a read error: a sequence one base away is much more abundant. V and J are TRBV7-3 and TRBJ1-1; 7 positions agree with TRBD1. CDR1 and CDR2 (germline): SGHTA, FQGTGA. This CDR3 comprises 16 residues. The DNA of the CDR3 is TGTGCCAGCAGCCCCCGCGCGGACAGGAGGAACACTGAAGCTTCCTTT. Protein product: CASSPRADRRNTEASF.

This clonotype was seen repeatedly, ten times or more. The CDR3: CASSYYSNQPQHF. In nucleotides, the CDR3 is TGTGCCAGCAGTTACTATAGCAATCAGCCCCAGCATTTT. V and J are TRBV6-2 or TRBV6-3 and TRBJ1-5; D remains ambiguous. Trimming took off 1 base at V and 0 bases at J, with 1 base between the two ends. The germline V gene has CDR1 MNHEY and CDR2 SVGEGT. The CDR3 sequence is 13 residues long.

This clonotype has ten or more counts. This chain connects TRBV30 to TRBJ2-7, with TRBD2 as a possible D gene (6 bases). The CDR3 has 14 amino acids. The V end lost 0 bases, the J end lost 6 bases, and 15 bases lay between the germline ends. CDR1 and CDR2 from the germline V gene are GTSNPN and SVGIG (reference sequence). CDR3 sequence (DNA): TGTGCCTGGAGTGTCGGGACTCTAAGCGGCGAGCAGTACTTC. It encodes CAWSVGTLSGEQYF.

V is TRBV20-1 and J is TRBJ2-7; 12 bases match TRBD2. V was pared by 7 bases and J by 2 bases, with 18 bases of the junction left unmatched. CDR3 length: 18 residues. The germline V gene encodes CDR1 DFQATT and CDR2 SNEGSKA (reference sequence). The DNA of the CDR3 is TGCAGTGGCACGCCCCTACGGTCTAGCGGGGGGGGGCCCTACGAGCAGTACTTC. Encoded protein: CSGTPLRSSGGGPYEQYF.

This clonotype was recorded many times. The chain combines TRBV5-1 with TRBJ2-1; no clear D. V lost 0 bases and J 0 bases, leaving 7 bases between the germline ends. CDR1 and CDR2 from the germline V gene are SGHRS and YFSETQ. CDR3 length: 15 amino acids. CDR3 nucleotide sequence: TGCGCCAGCAGCTTGGGTAGCTTCTCCTACAATGAGCAGTTCTTC. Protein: CASSLGSFSYNEQFF.

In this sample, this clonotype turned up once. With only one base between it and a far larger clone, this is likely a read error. The CDR3 DNA is TGCGCCAGCAACTCCGATAGCGGGAGGGCCACGAGGGTTGAGCAGTTCTTC. Translating it yields CASNSDSGRATRVEQFF. V is TRBV5-1 and J is TRBJ2-5, with 11 bases matching TRBD2. Near its end, the DNA agrees better with TRBJ2-1, so the J call may be wrong. The CDR3 is made up of 17 amino acids. CDR1 SGHRS and CDR2 YFSETQ come from the germline V gene.

CDR3 residues: CSARARRPHSADGYTF. CDR3 bases: TGCAGTGCTAGAGCCAGGAGGCCTCACTCCGCGGATGGCTACACCTTC. The rearrangement uses TRBV20-1 and TRBJ1-2; no clear D gene. The V end lost 1 base, the J end lost 6 bases, and 21 bases lay between the germline ends. The CDR3 is 16 residues long. Germline CDR1 and CDR2: DFQATT and SNEGSKA (reference sequence).

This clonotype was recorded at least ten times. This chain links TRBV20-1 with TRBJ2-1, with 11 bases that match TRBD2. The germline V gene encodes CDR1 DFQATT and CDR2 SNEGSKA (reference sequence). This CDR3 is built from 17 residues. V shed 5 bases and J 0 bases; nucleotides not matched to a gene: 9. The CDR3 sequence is CSALTPSGGFSYNEQFF. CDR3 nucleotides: TGCAGTGCTTTAACACCTAGCGGGGGGTTCTCCTACAATGAGCAGTTCTTC.

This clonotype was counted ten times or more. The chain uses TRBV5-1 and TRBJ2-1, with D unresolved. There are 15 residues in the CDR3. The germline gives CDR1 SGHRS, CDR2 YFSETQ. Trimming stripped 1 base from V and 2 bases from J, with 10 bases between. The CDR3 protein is CASSLRAETYNEQFF. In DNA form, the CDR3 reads TGCGCCAGCAGCTTGCGGGCAGAAACCTACAATGAGCAGTTCTTC.

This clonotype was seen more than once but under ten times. Here the CDR3 reads CASTCSVSSGTEGYTF. CDR3 in DNA: TGCGCCAGCACCTGCAGCGTTTCTTCAGGGACAGAAGGCTACACCTTC. This rearrangement joins TRBV5-1 to TRBJ1-2, with TRBD1 matching over 7 bases. V gave up 6 bases and J gave up 8 bases; unmatched junction bases: 19. CDR1 and CDR2 from the germline V gene are SGHRS and YFSETQ. The CDR3 has 16 amino acids.